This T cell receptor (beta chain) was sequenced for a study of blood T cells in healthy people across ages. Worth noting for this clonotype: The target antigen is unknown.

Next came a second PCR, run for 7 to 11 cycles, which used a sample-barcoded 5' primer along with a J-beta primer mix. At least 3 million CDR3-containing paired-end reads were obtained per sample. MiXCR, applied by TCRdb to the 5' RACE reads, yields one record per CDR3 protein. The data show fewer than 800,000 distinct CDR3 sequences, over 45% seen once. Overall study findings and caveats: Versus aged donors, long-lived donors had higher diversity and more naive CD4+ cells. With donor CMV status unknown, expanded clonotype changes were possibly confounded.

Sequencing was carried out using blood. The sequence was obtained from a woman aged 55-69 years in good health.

The CDR3 nucleotides read TGTGCCAGCAGCTTAGGTAGGGCTAGCGGGAGGTGGGAGCAGTACTTC. Translation: CASSLGRASGRWEQYF. This chain uses TRBV7-2 with TRBJ2-7; 11 bases agree with TRBD2. Germline V gene lookup returns CDR1 SGHTA and CDR2 FQGNSA. J was trimmed by 7 bases and V by 1 base; bases with no gene match: 9. There are 16 residues in the CDR3.